A selection of T cell receptor beta chains follows, all from one sample in a study of T cell responses to AZD1222 COVID-19 vaccine. Sequenced by immunoSEQ multiplex PCR; TCRdb stores in-frame clones only, minus some. The sample includes 90,000 to 120,000 clones, approximately 90% of them seen just once. The specimen comprised peripheral blood, sampled 28 days after the second AZD1222 dose. These receptors were obtained from an adult who received the AZD1222 COVID-19 vaccine. Both conserved end residues are part of each CDR3. D genes are given only for firm matches. Size values are once, few and many counts, or a class for expanded clones, and some rows have none.

>TRBV7-9|NA|TRBJ1-6|once
CASSLEGFNSPLHF
TGTGCCAGCAGCTTGGAGGGGTTTAATTCACCCCTCCACTTT
>TRBV9|TRBD1|TRBJ1-1|NA
CASSVGQGVNEAFF
TGTGCCAGCAGCGTAGGACAGGGTGTAAATGAAGCTTTCTTT
>TRBV5-1|NA|TRBJ1-1|NA
CASSLDRPPVTEAFF
TGCGCCAGCAGCTTGGATCGGCCCCCGGTCACTGAAGCTTTCTTT
>TRBV7-9|NA|TRBJ1-5|NA
CASSWGGNQPQHF
TGTGCCAGCAGCTGGGGGGGGAATCAGCCCCAGCATTTT
>TRBV7-2|NA|TRBJ2-3|once
CASSYWSDTQYF
TGTGCCAGCAGCTACTGGTCAGATACGCAGTATTTT
>TRBV11-2|NA|TRBJ1-2|NA
CASRRPGQGTFYGYTF
TGTGCCAGCAGACGCCCAGGACAAGGTACTTTCTATGGCTACACCTTC
>TRBV12-3/TRBV12-4|NA|TRBJ1-5|many
CASRAGVQPQHF
TGTGCCAGCAGAGCAGGGGTTCAGCCCCAGCATTTT
>TRBV5-1|TRBD2|TRBJ2-1|NA
CASSAAGGGYNEQFF
TGCGCCAGCAGCGCGGCGGGCGGGGGATACAATGAGCAGTTCTTC
>TRBV7-8|NA|TRBJ1-4|NA
CASTESYRGWDNEKLFF
TGTGCCAGCACCGAGTCCTACCGGGGTTGGGATAATGAAAAACTGTTTTTT
>TRBV18|TRBD1|TRBJ2-7|NA
CASSPRQGVTYEQYF
TGTGCCAGCTCACCCAGACAGGGGGTGACCTACGAGCAGTACTTC
>TRBV2|TRBD1|TRBJ1-6|NA
CASSERFEGQGRRSPLHF
TGTGCCAGCAGTGAACGCTTTGAAGGACAGGGGCGGAGGTCACCCCTCCACTTT
>TRBV7-9|NA|TRBJ2-1|NA
CASSSGGEQFF
TGTGCCAGCAGCTCGGGTGGTGAGCAGTTCTTC
>TRBV28|NA|TRBJ1-3|NA
CASSSPPGRGNTIYF
TGTGCCAGCAGTTCGCCCCCTGGCAGGGGCAACACCATATATTTT
>TRBV30|NA|TRBJ1-3|NA
CAWSLRNTIYF
TGTGCCTGGAGCCTTAGAAACACCATATATTTT
>TRBV19|NA|TRBJ1-4|NA
CASSPPQGQVKLFF
TGTGCCAGTAGTCCCCCCCAGGGCCAAGTTAAACTGTTTTTT
>TRBV7-3|NA|TRBJ2-1|once
CASSSLLNNEQFF
TGTGCCAGCAGCTCCCTGTTAAATAATGAGCAGTTCTTC
>TRBV6-6|TRBD1|TRBJ1-4|NA
CASRGLDRGGEKLFF
TGTGCCAGCAGGGGCCTAGACAGGGGAGGAGAAAAACTGTTTTTT
>TRBV7-9|TRBD1|TRBJ2-5|NA
CASSPWTGGQETQYF
TGTGCCAGCAGCCCTTGGACAGGGGGGCAAGAGACCCAGTACTTC
>TRBV11-3|NA|TRBJ2-1|NA
CASSFVGTKGPQFF
TGTGCCAGCAGCTTCGTCGGGACAAAAGGGCCTCAGTTCTTC
>TRBV19|NA|TRBJ1-1|NA
CASSMWRGTEAFF
TGTGCCAGTAGTATGTGGAGGGGCACTGAAGCTTTCTTT
>TRBV11-3|TRBD1|TRBJ2-2|NA
CASSLGQGTGELFF
TGTGCCAGCAGCTTAGGACAGGGAACCGGGGAGCTGTTTTTT
>TRBV2|NA|TRBJ2-1|NA
CASGEEVGPNEQFF
TGTGCCAGCGGTGAGGAAGTCGGGCCTAATGAGCAGTTCTTC
>TRBV3-1/TRBV3-2|TRBD2|TRBJ2-1|NA
CASSQATTSGNNEQFF
TGTGCCAGCAGCCAAGCAACCACTAGCGGTAACAATGAGCAGTTCTTC
>TRBV6-5|TRBD2|TRBJ2-7|NA
CASTRAGEYEQYF
TGTGCCAGCACCCGTGCGGGGGAATACGAGCAGTACTTC
>TRBV4-1|TRBD1|TRBJ1-1|NA
CASSQDGTGNTEAFF
TGCGCCAGCAGCCAAGACGGGACAGGGAACACTGAAGCTTTCTTT
>TRBV6-2/TRBV6-3|TRBD2|TRBJ2-1|NA
CASSPGGRYNEQFF
TGTGCCAGCAGCCCCGGGGGGAGGTACAATGAGCAGTTCTTC
>TRBV5-1|TRBD2|TRBJ2-1|NA
CASSPWTSGRNNEQFF
TGCGCCAGCAGCCCCTGGACTAGCGGGAGAAACAATGAGCAGTTCTTC